This passage covers 31 T cell receptor beta chains from one sample sequenced in a study of response to subunit inactivated influenza vaccine. MiXCR, run by TCRdb on the RT-PCR reads, gives a single entry per CDR3 protein. The table records hundreds of thousands of distinct CDR3 sequences, less than 20% of them present only once. The source material was PBMCs from blood, sampled roughly 12 days after vaccination. Every receptor here comes from a man aged 50 to 59 who received an inactivated influenza vaccine.

The rearrangement links TRBV15 to TRBJ1-1; TRBD1 might be the D (5 bases). From germline, CDR1 is LNHNV and CDR2 YYDKDF (reference sequence). The CDR3 runs to 15 residues. V dropped 3 bases and J dropped 2 bases, with 13 bases sitting between them. CDR3 residues: CATSSNRGLNTEAFF. The CDR3 DNA is TGTGCCACCAGCAGCAACCGGGGCCTAAACACTGAAGCTTTCTTT.

This clonotype was recorded many times. The chain uses TRBV6-1 and TRBJ1-1; no clear D gene. V was clipped by 2 bases and J by 2 bases, with 12 bases between them. CDR1 and CDR2 (germline): MNHNS, SASEGT. The length of the CDR3 is 15 residues. CDR3 nucleotides: TGTGCCAGCAGTGAAATTGGGCTGACTAACACTGAAGCTTTCTTT. Translation gives CASSEIGLTNTEAFF.

The chain is built from TRBV5-1 and TRBJ2-7; D is perhaps TRBD1 (6 bases). The V end was cut by 0 bases, the J end by 2 bases, with 12 bases between. Looked up from germline, CDR1 is SGHRS and CDR2 is YFSETQ. This CDR3 is 15 amino acids long. The CDR3 sequence: CASSLADSFTYEQYF. In DNA form, the CDR3 reads TGCGCCAGCAGCTTGGCGGACAGCTTCACCTACGAGCAGTACTTC.

This clonotype has more than one count but fewer than ten. The J gene is TRBJ2-1, the V gene TRBV6-2 or TRBV6-3, with D tentatively TRBD1 or TRBD2 (6 bases each). Germline V lookup: CDR1 MNHEY, CDR2 SVGEGT. This CDR3 is built from 14 residues. V was cut by 7 bases and J by 4 bases, with 14 bases left in between. The CDR3, as DNA: TGTGCCAGCAAGAGGGGGGCCCGATACAATGAGCAGTTCTTC. It is translated as CASKRGARYNEQFF.

In this sample, this clonotype turned up a few times. V usage is TRBV24-1 and J usage is TRBJ2-1; tentatively, D is TRBD1 or TRBD2 (6 bases each). V shed 4 bases and J shed 7 bases, with 16 bases lying between them. The CDR3 is 15 residues long. Germline CDR1 KGHDR, CDR2 SFDVKD. The CDR3 sequence is CATSERGGRGNEQFF. In DNA form, the CDR3 reads TGTGCCACCAGTGAAAGAGGGGGGCGTGGGAATGAGCAGTTCTTC.

This clonotype was counted a few times. J is TRBJ2-1 and V is TRBV7-8, with TRBD2 identical over 15 bases. Germline assignment: CDR1 SGHVS and CDR2 FQNEAQ. This CDR3 region has 16 residues. The V segment lost 10 bases and the J segment 3 bases; nucleotides outside the gene matches: 7. The CDR3 DNA is TGTGCCACCATGGGACTAGCGGGGGGCTACTACAATGAGCAGTTCTTC. Translation gives CATMGLAGGYYNEQFF.

CDR3 DNA sequence: TGCGCCAGCAGCTTGTGGGGGATAGAAGGCACAGATACGCAGTATTTT. This sequence encodes CASSLWGIEGTDTQYF. The J gene is TRBJ2-3, the V gene TRBV5-1; D might be TRBD1 or TRBD2, each matching 5 bases. Trimming removed 1 base from V and 1 base from J, with 13 bases in between. The germline gives CDR1 SGHRS, CDR2 YFSETQ. This CDR3 has 16 amino acids.

Only a few counts were recorded for this clonotype. This chain links TRBV20-1 with TRBJ2-1, with 9 bases that match TRBD1. Trimming cost V 6 bases and J 6 bases; bases outside gene matches: 3. The CDR3 spans 12 residues. Germline loops: CDR1 DFQATT, CDR2 SNEGSKA (reference sequence). The CDR3 DNA reads as TGCAGTGCCAGGGACAGGGTCAATGAGCAGTTCTTC. Encoded protein: CSARDRVNEQFF.

This clonotype appeared a few times. The chain is built from TRBV28 and TRBJ2-7; TRBD1 or TRBD2 may be the D gene (5 bases each). The CDR3 runs 15 residues. The V gene lost 6 bases and the J gene lost 1 base, with 16 bases spanning the gap. Germline CDR1 reads MDHEN; CDR2 reads SYDVKM. CDR3 amino acids: CASSLTGTMSYEQYF. The CDR3 DNA is TGTGCCAGCAGCCTTACCGGGACCATGTCCTACGAGCAGTACTTC. Drawing the rest from reference TRBV28 and TRBJ2-7, the complete variable domain is DVKVTQSSRYLVKRTGEKVFLECVQDMDHENMFWYRQDPGLGLRLIYFSYDVKMKEKGDIPEGYSVSREKKERFSLILESASTNQTSMYLCASSLTGTMSYEQYFGPGTRLTVT.

This clonotype appeared a few times. The rearrangement uses TRBV20-1 and TRBJ1-4; D not resolved. Germline V gene lookup returns CDR1 DFQATT and CDR2 SNEGSKA (reference sequence). V lost 6 bases and J 5 bases, leaving 16 bases between the germline ends. The CDR3 sequence is 14 residues long. In nucleotides, the CDR3 is TGCAGTGCCCCGGACGGCCCGTCAAATGAAAAACTGTTTTTT. Translating gives CSAPDGPSNEKLFF.

This clonotype has more than one count but fewer than ten. V usage is TRBV3-1 and J usage is TRBJ2-7; TRBD2 is a possible D gene (6 bases). V lost 0 bases and J lost 0, with 15 bases in between. The V gene's germline CDR1 is LGHDT and CDR2 YNNKEL (reference sequence). The CDR3 extends over 17 amino acids. The CDR3 DNA sequence: TGTGCCAGCAGCCAAGATTTGTCTAGCGCAAGCTCCTACGAGCAGTACTTC. Amino acids: CASSQDLSSASSYEQYF.

V is TRBV6-5 and J is TRBJ2-3; the D call may be TRBD1 or TRBD2 (7 bases each). V lost 2 bases and J lost 0, with 15 bases in between. Germline values: CDR1 MNHEY, CDR2 SVGAGI. This CDR3 is 17 amino acids long. The CDR3 DNA is TGTGCCAGCAGTTACGCCCAGGGGGAGGGAAGCACAGATACGCAGTATTTT. It is translated as CASSYAQGEGSTDTQYF.

A single count supports this clonotype. This chain connects TRBV7-9 to TRBJ2-7; 8 nucleotides align to TRBD1. From germline, CDR1 is SEHNR and CDR2 FQNEAQ (reference sequence). With 3 bases clipped from V and 5 bases from J, the junction kept 9 bases outside the gene matches. The CDR3 spans 15 residues. The CDR3 DNA reads as TGTGCCAGCAGCTTCACAGGGGGAATATGGGACGAGCAGTACTTC. It codes for CASSFTGGIWDEQYF.

Only a few counts were recorded for this clonotype. This rearrangement joins TRBV5-1 to TRBJ2-7; D not resolved. The V end lost 0 bases, the J end lost 4 bases, and 8 bases lay between the germline ends. CDR3 length: 13 residues. Germline loops: CDR1 SGHRS, CDR2 YFSETQ. Here the CDR3 reads CASSLGIQYEQYF. The CDR3 nucleotides read TGCGCCAGCAGCTTGGGAATTCAATACGAGCAGTACTTC.

This chain links TRBV25-1 with TRBJ2-1; D ambiguous. This CDR3 spans 12 amino acids. V lost 4 bases to trimming and J lost 3 bases, with 4 bases between them. Germline V lookup: CDR1 MGHDK, CDR2 SYGVNS. CDR3 sequence: CASSALYNEQFF. The CDR3 coding sequence is TGTGCCAGCAGTGCCCTCTACAATGAGCAGTTCTTC.

This clonotype has ten or more counts. The chain is built from TRBV29-1 and TRBJ2-1, with 14 positions matching TRBD2. The V gene end was trimmed by 0 bases and the J gene end by 9 bases; junction bases not matched to a gene: 7. The CDR3 is 16 residues long. CDR1 is SQVTM, CDR2 ANQGSEA, per germline. CDR3 region: CSVEEGGLAGELEQFF. The CDR3 nucleotides are TGCAGCGTTGAAGAGGGGGGACTAGCGGGAGAGCTTGAGCAGTTCTTC.

CDR3 sequence reads: CASSFSGSSGNTIYF. The DNA for the CDR3 is TGTGCCAGCAGTTTCTCAGGAAGCTCTGGAAACACCATATATTTT. The chain employs TRBV12-3 or TRBV12-4 and TRBJ1-3, with D hard to call. The CDR3 runs to 15 residues. V was cut by 3 bases and J by 0 bases, with 9 bases left in between.

This rearrangement joins TRBV28 to TRBJ2-3; the D gene is possibly TRBD2 (7 bases). The CDR3 is 16 residues long. V lost 6 bases and J lost 0, with 16 bases in between. Germline CDR1 and CDR2: MDHEN and SYDVKM. CDR3 in amino acids: CASSQGGDRSTDTQYF. As DNA, the CDR3 is TGTGCCAGCAGCCAAGGGGGGGACCGAAGCACAGATACGCAGTATTTT.

This clonotype was seen ten or more times. The chain links TRBV7-2 to TRBJ2-7, with TRBD2 matching over 9 bases. The CDR3 has 17 residues. CDR1 is SGHTA and CDR2 is FQGNSA in the germline V gene. Trimming at V came to 0 bases and at J to 0 bases, leaving 6 bases not matched to a gene. CDR3 protein: CASSLALGSGSSYEQYF. CDR3 nucleotide sequence: TGTGCCAGCAGCTTAGCGCTAGGTAGCGGGAGCTCCTACGAGCAGTACTTC.

The chain couples TRBV30 to TRBJ2-7, with 7 positions matching TRBD1. The CDR3 runs to 14 residues. Trimming cost V 6 bases and J 3 bases; bases outside gene matches: 11. CDR1 GTSNPN and CDR2 SVGIG come from the germline V gene (reference sequence). CDR3 residues: CACKRQGPIYEQYF. The CDR3 nucleotides read TGTGCCTGTAAAAGACAGGGCCCAATCTACGAGCAGTACTTC.

In this sample, this clonotype turned up many times. The V gene is TRBV10-3, the J gene TRBJ2-3; maybe TRBD2 (6 bases). Trimming took off 10 bases at V and 3 bases at J, with 14 bases between the two ends. Looked up from germline, CDR1 is ENHRY and CDR2 is SYGVKD. This CDR3 is built from 13 residues. As DNA, the CDR3 is TGTGCCACCTCTTCGGGGGATACAGATACGCAGTATTTT. This translates into CATSSGDTDTQYF.

This clonotype was detected only a few times. This chain joins TRBV6-1 and TRBJ2-7; D perhaps matches TRBD2 (6 bases). Deletions cut 6 bases from V and 4 bases from J, with 22 bases between. The CDR3 runs to 16 residues. Germline CDR1 and CDR2: MNHNS and SASEGT. The CDR3: CASRTAGGGSGYEQYF. The CDR3 DNA is TGTGCCAGCAGGACCGCCGGTGGAGGGAGTGGGTACGAGCAGTACTTC.

The V and J genes are TRBV5-1 and TRBJ2-5; 9 positions match TRBD1. The CDR3 has 15 amino acids. After removal of 2 bases from V and 4 bases from J, the junction contained 6 bases not matched to a gene. CDR1 and CDR2 from the germline V gene are SGHRS and YFSETQ. For the CDR3, the DNA is TGCGCCAGCAGCTTAGCACAGGGGGCCCGAGAGACCCAGTACTTC. This translates into CASSLAQGARETQYF.

This clonotype was detected a few times. The chain has TRBV11-2 and TRBJ2-7; D remains ambiguous. The CDR3 spans 14 residues. The ends were cut back, 1 base at V and 3 bases at J, with 10 bases in the middle. Looked up from germline, CDR1 is SGHAT and CDR2 is FQNNGV. CDR3 protein: CASSLGSPNYEQYF. CDR3 nucleotides: TGTGCCAGCAGCTTAGGATCCCCTAACTACGAGCAGTACTTC.

In its sample, this clonotype was seen many times. The chain links TRBV25-1 to TRBJ2-7, with D unresolved. The CDR3 consists of 11 residues. CDR1 and CDR2 (germline): MGHDK, SYGVNS. V lost 2 bases and J lost 2, with 1 base in between. CDR3 amino acids: CASSETYEQYF. DNA for the CDR3: TGTGCCAGCAGTGAAACCTACGAGCAGTACTTC.

This clonotype was seen more than once but under ten times. The genes are TRBV12-3 or TRBV12-4 and TRBJ1-1; no definite D call. The CDR3 runs to 13 residues. V gave up 6 bases and J gave up 1 base, with 9 bases separating them. CDR3 in amino acids: CASRPDPNTEAFF. The CDR3 coding sequence is TGTGCCAGCAGACCTGACCCGAACACTGAAGCTTTCTTT.

This clonotype was seen more than once but under ten times. CDR3 region: CASTLDRGNTEAFF. The CDR3, as DNA: TGTGCCAGCACTCTAGACAGGGGGAACACTGAAGCTTTCTTT. The chain links TRBV7-9 to TRBJ1-1, with 8 bases that match TRBD1. V shed 7 bases, J shed 1 base, and the junction held 5 bases outside the gene matches. Germline CDR1 is SEHNR and CDR2 is FQNEAQ (reference sequence). CDR3 length equals 14 residues.

In DNA, the CDR3 is TGCAGCGTGCGAGCGGAGGCACTCTACAATGAGCAGTTCTTC. Translation: CSVRAEALYNEQFF. This chain joins TRBV29-1 and TRBJ2-1, with D maybe TRBD2 (5 bases). V lost 6 bases and J 3 bases, leaving 15 bases between the germline ends. CDR3 size: 14 residues. From germline, CDR1 is SQVTM and CDR2 ANQGSEA.

This clonotype occurred a few times. CDR3 sequence: CASSYPSTGVASTDTQYF. The CDR3 coding sequence is TGTGCCAGCAGTTACCCAAGTACCGGGGTAGCGAGCACAGATACGCAGTATTTT. The genes are TRBV6-5 and TRBJ2-3, with a tentative D call TRBD2 (5 bases). From germline, CDR1 is MNHEY and CDR2 SVGAGI. With 2 bases removed from V and 0 bases from J, the gap between germline ends came to 18 bases. This CDR3 is 18 amino acids long.

This clonotype was detected only a few times. The gene calls are TRBV4-1 and TRBJ1-5; perhaps TRBD1 as D (6 bases). Deletions cut 0 bases from V and 0 bases from J, with 15 bases between. Germline V CDR1 and CDR2: MGHRA, YSYEKL. There are 18 residues in the CDR3. CDR3 DNA sequence: TGCGCCAGCAGCCAAGATGCGGTAACAGGGACTAGCAATCAGCCCCAGCATTTT. Its translation is CASSQDAVTGTSNQPQHF.

This clonotype has only a few counts. The genes are TRBV12-3 or TRBV12-4 and TRBJ2-1; no firm D call. CDR3 size: 12 residues. Trimming pared 2 bases from V and 7 bases from J, leaving 6 bases between. The CDR3: CASSLYENEQFF. CDR3 nucleotide sequence: TGTGCCAGCAGTTTATATGAGAATGAGCAGTTCTTC.